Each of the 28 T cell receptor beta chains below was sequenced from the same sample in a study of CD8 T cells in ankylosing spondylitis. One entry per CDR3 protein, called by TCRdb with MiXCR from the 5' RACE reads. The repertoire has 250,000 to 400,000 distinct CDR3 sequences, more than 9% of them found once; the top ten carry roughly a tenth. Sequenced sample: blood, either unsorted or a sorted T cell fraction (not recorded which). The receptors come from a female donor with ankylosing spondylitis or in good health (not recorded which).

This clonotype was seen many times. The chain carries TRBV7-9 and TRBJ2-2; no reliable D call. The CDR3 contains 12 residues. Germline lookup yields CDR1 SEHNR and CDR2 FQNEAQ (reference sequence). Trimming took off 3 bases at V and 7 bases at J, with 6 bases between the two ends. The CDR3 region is CASSFGIGELFF. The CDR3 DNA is TGTGCCAGCAGCTTCGGTATCGGGGAGCTGTTTTTT.

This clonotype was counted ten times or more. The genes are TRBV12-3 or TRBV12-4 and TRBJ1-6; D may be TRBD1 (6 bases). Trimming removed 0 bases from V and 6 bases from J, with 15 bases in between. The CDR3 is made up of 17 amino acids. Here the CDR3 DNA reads TGTGCCAGCAGTTTAGCGTTGGCAGGGGATGGTAATTCACCCCTCCACTTT. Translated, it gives CASSLALAGDGNSPLHF.

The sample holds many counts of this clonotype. The CDR3 is CASGLSGDTEAFF. The CDR3 DNA reads TGCGCCAGCGGATTATCCGGCGACACTGAAGCTTTCTTT. This chain connects TRBV5-1 to TRBJ1-1; the D is unclear. CDR1 and CDR2 from the germline V gene are SGHRS and YFSETQ. V shed 7 bases and J shed 3 bases, with 13 bases lying between them. This CDR3 is 13 amino acids long.

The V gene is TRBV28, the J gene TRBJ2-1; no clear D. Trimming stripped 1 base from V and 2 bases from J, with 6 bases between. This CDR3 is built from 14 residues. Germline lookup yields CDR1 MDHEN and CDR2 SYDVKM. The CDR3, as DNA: TGTGCCAGCAGTTTATATCTAACCTACAATGAGCAGTTCTTC. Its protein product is CASSLYLTYNEQFF.

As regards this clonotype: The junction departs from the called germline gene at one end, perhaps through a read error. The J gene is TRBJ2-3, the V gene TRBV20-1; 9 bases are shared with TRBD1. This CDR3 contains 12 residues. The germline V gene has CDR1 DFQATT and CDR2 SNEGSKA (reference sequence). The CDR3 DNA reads TGCAGTGCGAGACAGGGGGGCTATACGCTGTATTTT. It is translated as CSARQGGYTLYF.

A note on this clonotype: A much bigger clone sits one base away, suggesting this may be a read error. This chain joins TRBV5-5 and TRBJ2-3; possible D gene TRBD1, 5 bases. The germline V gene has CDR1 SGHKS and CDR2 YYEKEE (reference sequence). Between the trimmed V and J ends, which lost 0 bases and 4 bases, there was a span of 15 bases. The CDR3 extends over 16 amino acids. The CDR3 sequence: CASSLVNAGYSDTQYF. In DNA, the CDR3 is TGTGCCAGCAGCTTGGTAAATGCAGGGTACTCAGATACGCAGTATTTT. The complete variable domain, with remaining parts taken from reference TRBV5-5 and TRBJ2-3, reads DAGVTQSPTHLIKTRGQQVTLRCSPISGHKSVSWYQQVLGQGPQFIFQYYEKEERGRGNFPDRFSARQFPNYSSELNVNALLLGDSALYLCASSLVNAGYSDTQYFGPGTRLTVL.

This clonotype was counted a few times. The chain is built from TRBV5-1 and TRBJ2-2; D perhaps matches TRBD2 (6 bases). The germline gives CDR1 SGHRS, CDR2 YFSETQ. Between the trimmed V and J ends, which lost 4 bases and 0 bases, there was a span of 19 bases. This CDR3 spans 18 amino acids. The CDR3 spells CASSPTMGGDTNTGELFF. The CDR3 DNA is TGCGCCAGCAGCCCAACGATGGGCGGGGATACGAACACCGGGGAGCTGTTTTTT.

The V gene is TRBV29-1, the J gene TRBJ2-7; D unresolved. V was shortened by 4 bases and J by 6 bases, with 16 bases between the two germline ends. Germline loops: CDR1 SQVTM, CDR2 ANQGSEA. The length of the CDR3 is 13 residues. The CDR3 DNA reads TGCAGCGTTGGCGAAGGGTCGCTAAGCGAGCAGTACTTC. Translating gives CSVGEGSLSEQYF.

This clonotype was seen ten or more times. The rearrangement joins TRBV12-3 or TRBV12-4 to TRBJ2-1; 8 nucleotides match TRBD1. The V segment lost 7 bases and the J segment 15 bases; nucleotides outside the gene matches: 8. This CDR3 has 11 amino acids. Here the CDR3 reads CASISRQGRFF. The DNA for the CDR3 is TGTGCCAGCATCTCAAGACAGGGGCGGTTCTTC.

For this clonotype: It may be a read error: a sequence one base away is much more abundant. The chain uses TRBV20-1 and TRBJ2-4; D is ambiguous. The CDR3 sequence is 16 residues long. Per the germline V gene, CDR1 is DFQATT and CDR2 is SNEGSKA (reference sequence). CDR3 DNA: TGCAATGCTAGAGGTCCCAAGGGTCCAGAGAGAGACATTCAGTACTTC. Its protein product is CNARGPKGPERDIQYF.

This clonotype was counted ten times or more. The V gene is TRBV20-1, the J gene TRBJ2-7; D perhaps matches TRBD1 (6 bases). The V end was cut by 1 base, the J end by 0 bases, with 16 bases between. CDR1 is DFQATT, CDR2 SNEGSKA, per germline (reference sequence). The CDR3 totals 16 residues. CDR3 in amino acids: CSARGLGADSSYEQYF. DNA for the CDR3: TGCAGTGCTAGAGGGCTGGGGGCGGACAGCTCCTACGAGCAGTACTTC.

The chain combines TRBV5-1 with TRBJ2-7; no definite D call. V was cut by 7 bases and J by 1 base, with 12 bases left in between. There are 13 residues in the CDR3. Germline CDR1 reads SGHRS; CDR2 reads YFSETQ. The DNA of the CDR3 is TGCGCCAGCCGATACTCCGCATCCTACGAGCAGTACTTC. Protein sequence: CASRYSASYEQYF.

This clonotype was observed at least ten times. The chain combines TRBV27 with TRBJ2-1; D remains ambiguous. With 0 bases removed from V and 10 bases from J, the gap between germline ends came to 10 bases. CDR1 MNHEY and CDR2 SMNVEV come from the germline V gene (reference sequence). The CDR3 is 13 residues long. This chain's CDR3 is CASSLSLSVEQFF. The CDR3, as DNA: TGTGCCAGCAGTTTATCCTTGAGCGTGGAGCAGTTCTTC.

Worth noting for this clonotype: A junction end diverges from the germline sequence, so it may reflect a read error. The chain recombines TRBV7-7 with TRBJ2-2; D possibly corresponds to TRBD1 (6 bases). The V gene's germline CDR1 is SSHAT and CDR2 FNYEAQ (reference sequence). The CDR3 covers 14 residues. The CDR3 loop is CASSFGRGTGELFF. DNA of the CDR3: TGTGCTAGCAGCTTCGGCAGGGGAACCGGGGAGCTGTTTTTT.

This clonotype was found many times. The CDR3 spells CASSLFGAPDSGYTF. The CDR3 DNA follows: TGTGCCAGCAGTTTATTTGGGGCGCCGGATAGTGGCTACACCTTC. The rearrangement uses TRBV12-3 or TRBV12-4 and TRBJ1-2, with a possible D match to TRBD1 (5 bases). The CDR3 is made up of 15 amino acids. V dropped 2 bases and J dropped 7 bases, with 17 bases sitting between them.

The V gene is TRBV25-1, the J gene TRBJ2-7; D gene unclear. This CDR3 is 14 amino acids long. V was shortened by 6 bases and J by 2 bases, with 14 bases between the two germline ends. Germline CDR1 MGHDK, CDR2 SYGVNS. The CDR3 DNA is TGTGCCAGCAGCCCCGGTCTACTCCCCTACGAGCAGTACTTC. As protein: CASSPGLLPYEQYF.

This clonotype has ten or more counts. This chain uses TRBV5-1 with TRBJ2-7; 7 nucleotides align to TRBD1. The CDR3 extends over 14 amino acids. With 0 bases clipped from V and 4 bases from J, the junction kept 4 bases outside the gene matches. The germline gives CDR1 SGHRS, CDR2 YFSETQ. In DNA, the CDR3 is TGCGCCAGCAGCTTGGAGGGGGCAGAGTACGAGCAGTACTTC. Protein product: CASSLEGAEYEQYF.

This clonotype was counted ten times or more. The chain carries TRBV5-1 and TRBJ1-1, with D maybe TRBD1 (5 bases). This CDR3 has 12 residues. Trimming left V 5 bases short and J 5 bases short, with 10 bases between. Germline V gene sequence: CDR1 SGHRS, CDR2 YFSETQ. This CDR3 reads CASRGDSTEAFF. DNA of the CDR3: TGCGCCAGCAGGGGCGACAGTACTGAAGCTTTCTTT.

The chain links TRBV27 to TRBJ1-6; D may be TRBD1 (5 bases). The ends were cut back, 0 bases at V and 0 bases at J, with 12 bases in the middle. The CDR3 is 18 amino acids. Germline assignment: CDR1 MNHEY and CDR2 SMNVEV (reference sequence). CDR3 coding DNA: TGTGCCAGCAGTTTATCGGGACGAAGGAGCTCCTATAATTCACCCCTCCACTTT. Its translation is CASSLSGRRSSYNSPLHF.

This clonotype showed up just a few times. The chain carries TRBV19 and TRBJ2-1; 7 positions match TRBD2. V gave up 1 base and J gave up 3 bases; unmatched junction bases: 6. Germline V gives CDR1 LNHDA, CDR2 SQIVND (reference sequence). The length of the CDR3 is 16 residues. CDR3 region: CASSIGLAGDYNEQFF. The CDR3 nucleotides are TGTGCCAGTAGTATAGGCTTGGCGGGAGACTACAATGAGCAGTTCTTC. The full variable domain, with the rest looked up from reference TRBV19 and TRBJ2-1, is DGGITQSPKYLFRKEGQNVTLSCEQNLNHDAMYWYRQDPGQGLRLIYYSQIVNDFQKGDIAEGYSVSREKKESFPLTVTSAQKNPTAFYLCASSIGLAGDYNEQFFGPGTRLTVL.

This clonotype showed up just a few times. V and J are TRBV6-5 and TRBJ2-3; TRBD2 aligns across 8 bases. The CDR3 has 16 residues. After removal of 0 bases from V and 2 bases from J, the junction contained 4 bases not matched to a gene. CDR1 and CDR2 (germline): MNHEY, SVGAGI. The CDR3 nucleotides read TGTGCCAGCAGTTACTCTAGCGGGGCAAACACAGATACGCAGTATTTT. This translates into CASSYSSGANTDTQYF.

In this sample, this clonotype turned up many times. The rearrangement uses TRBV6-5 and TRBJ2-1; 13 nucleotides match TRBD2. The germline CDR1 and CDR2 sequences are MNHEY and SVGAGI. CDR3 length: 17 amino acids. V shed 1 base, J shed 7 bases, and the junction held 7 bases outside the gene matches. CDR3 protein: CASSYLLAGGPVNEQFF. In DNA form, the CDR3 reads TGTGCCAGCAGTTACTTACTAGCGGGAGGGCCAGTAAATGAGCAGTTCTTC.

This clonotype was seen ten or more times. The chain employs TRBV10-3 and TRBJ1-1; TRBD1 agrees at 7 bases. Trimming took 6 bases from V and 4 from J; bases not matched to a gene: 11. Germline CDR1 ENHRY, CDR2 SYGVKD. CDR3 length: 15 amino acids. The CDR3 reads CAIRTGQPSSTEAFF. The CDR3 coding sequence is TGTGCCATCAGAACGGGACAGCCCTCCAGCACTGAAGCTTTCTTT.

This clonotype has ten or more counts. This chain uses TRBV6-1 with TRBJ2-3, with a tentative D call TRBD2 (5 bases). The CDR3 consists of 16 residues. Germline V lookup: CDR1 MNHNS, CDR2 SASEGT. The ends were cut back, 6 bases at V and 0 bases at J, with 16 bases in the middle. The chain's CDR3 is CASRLGPRTSTDTQYF. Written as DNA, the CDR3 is TGTGCCAGCAGACTAGGACCCCGCACGAGCACAGATACGCAGTATTTT.

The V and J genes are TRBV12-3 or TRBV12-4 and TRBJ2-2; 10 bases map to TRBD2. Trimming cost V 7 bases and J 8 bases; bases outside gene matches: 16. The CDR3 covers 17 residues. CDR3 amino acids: CASTSSGLAGVAGELFF. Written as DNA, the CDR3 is TGTGCCAGCACCTCCTCCGGGCTAGCGGGAGTCGCGGGGGAGCTGTTTTTT.

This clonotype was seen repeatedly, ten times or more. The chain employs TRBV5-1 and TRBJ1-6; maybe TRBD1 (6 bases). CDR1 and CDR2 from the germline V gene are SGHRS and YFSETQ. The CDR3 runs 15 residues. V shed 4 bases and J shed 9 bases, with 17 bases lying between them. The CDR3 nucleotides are TGCGCCAGCAGCGCAAGGGGGGACTCGGGTTCACCCCTCCACTTT. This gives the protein CASSARGDSGSPLHF.

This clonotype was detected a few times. The CDR3 sequence: CASSLTSGTASNQPQHF. The CDR3 DNA is TGTGCCAGCAGCCTCACCTCCGGGACAGCAAGCAATCAGCCCCAGCATTTT. The rearrangement joins TRBV12-3 or TRBV12-4 to TRBJ1-5; 7 positions match TRBD1. Trimming removed 6 bases from V and 1 base from J; junction bases left unmatched: 12. There are 17 residues in the CDR3.

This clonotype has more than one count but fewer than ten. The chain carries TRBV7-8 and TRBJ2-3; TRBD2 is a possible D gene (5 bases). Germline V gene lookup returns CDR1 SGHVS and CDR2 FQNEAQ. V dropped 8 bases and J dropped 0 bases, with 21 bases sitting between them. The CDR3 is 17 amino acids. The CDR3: CASRNLEGDPSTDTQYF. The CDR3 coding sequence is TGTGCCAGCCGGAACCTTGAGGGCGACCCTAGCACAGATACGCAGTATTTT.